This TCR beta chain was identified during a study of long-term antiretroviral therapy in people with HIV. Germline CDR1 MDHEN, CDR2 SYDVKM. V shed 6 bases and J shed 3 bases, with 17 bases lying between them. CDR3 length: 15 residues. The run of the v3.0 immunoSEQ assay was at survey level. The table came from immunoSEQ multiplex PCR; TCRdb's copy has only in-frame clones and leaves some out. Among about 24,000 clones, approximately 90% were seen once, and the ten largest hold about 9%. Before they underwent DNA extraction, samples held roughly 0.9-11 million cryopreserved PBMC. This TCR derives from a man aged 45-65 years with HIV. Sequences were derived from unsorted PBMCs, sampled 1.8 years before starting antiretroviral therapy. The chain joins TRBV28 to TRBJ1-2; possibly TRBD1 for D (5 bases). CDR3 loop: CASRKPRGADYGYTF. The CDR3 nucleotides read TGTGCCAGCAGAAAGCCAAGGGGAGCTGACTATGGCTACACCTTC.